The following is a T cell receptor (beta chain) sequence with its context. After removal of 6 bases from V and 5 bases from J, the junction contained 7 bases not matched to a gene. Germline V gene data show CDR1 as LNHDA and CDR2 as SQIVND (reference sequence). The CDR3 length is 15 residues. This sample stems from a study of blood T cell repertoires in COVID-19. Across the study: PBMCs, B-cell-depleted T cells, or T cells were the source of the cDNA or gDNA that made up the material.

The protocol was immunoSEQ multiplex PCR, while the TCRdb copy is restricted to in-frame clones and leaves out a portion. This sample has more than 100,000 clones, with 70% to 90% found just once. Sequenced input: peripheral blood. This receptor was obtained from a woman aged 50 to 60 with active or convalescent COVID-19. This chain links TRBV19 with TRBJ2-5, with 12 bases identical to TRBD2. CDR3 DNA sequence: TGTGCCAGTAGACGACTAGCGGGAGAGGTGGAGACCCAGTACTTC. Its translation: CASRRLAGEVETQYF.